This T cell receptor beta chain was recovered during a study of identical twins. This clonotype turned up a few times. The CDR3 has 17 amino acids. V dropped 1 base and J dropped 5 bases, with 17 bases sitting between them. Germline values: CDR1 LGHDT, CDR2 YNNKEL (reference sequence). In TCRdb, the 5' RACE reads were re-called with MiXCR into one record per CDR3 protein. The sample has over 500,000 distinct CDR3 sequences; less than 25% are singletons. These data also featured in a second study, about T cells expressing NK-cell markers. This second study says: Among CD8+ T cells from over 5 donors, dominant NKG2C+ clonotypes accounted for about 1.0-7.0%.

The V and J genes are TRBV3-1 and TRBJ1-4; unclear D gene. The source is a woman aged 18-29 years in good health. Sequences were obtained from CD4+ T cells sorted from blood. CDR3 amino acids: CASSQVRAPRRNEKLFF. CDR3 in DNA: TGTGCCAGCAGCCAAGTCCGGGCCCCGAGACGCAATGAAAAACTGTTTTTT. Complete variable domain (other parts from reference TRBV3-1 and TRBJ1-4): DTAVSQTPKYLVTQMGNDKSIKCEQNLGHDTMYWYKQDSKKFLKIMFSYNNKELIINETVPNRFSPKSPDKAHLNLHINSLELGDSAVYFCASSQVRAPRRNEKLFFGSGTQLSVL.